This T cell receptor (beta chain) was found in a study of OX40 agonist ivuxolimab in advanced cancers. Sequencing used immunoSEQ multiplex PCR; TCRdb keeps in-frame clones, though not all of them. The profile shows approximately 64,000 clones, about 83% of them singletons. The CDR3 has 13 amino acids. The V end lost 1 base, the J end lost 4 bases, and 8 bases lay between the germline ends. Germline CDR1 reads SGHAT; CDR2 reads FQNNGV. This clone was detected once. Prior autoimmune disease or systemic immunosuppression barred patients. The sample in question was CD4+ or CD8+ T cells sorted from blood, obtained in a trial of the OX40 agonist ivuxolimab. The chain links TRBV11-2 to TRBJ2-7; D call uncertain. The sequence derives from an adult with an advanced solid tumor such as melanoma, head and neck, liver or kidney cancer. The chain's CDR3 is CASSLVPRYEQYF. The CDR3 DNA is TGTGCCAGCAGCTTAGTCCCTCGGTACGAGCAGTACTTC.